This TCR beta chain derives from a study of blood T cell repertoires in COVID-19 (dated by TCRdb to the early 2020s). About the full investigation: The collaborator samples originated in the United States, Italy and Spain and spanned the acute and convalescent phases of COVID-19. The material from the prospective study consisted of cDNA or gDNA derived from T cells, B-cell-depleted T cells, or PBMCs. The dataset comprised deeply sampled blood TCRbeta repertoires from subjects exposed to, actively infected with, or recovered from COVID-19. The repertoires were released in a freely available public database intended as a resource for research on the immune response to SARS-CoV-2. The samples were drawn from two sources: the first 160 participants of the ongoing ImmuneRACE study, and 1,000 to 1,500 subjects contributed by 6 global collaborators. A de-identified subject ID, COVID-19 status, age in years and sex were almost always included in the sample metadata. Where HLA class I and class II types were available, the types were taken from metadata supplied by the sample provider, not from assay-based typing.

Inclusive of the bounding cysteine and phenylalanine, the CDR3 is 12 residues long. Only the CDR3 portion is preserved as DNA: 36 bases, with reading frame beginning at the first base. CDR1 SQVTM and CDR2 ANQGSEA were looked up in the germline V gene. V is reduced by 4 bases and J by 8 bases, leaving a spacing of 15 bases between them. The paper's findings and limits, for the study overall: The amount of clinical and demographic metadata varied by source and participant and was provided uncurated.

TCRbeta CDR3 regions were amplified from genomic DNA by means of the immunoSEQ Assay, a bias-controlled multiplex PCR. The authors' pipeline ran thus. The number of nucleated cells in each sample was estimated from the amplification of reference gene primers within the assay. Sequence reads were collapsed and filtered to measure the absolute abundance of every unique TCRbeta CDR3 rearrangement. For each sample, productive Simpson clonality was calculated by taking the square root of Simpson's diversity index across productive rearrangements. Here the immuneACCESS table is served through TCRdb, limited to in-frame sequences with V and J called. Missing clones are a known gap in these copies; in checked studies unresolved V genes cover under half, and the rest lacks a known reason. V and J calls plus clone size are reproduced from that table; the DNA served to infer D and trimming. The sample has under 45,000 clones on record, just over 85% of them singletons. Roughly 5% of the sample is held by the ten biggest clonotypes.

Each collaborating institution followed its own protocols to collect whole blood in K2EDTA tubes. For TCRbeta analysis, collaborator samples were shipped as frozen whole blood, as isolated PBMCs, or as DNA extracted from either sample type. With regard to this clone: Its antigen is unknown. Base quality data are lacking; no much larger clone is found one base away.

The receptor's source is a middle-aged man with active COVID-19. This chain joins TRBV29-1 to TRBJ2-7; D gene: possibly TRBD2, on 6 matching bases. The sequenced sample was peripheral blood. In nucleotide form, the sequence is TGCAGCGTTGGGGAAAGAGGGAGGAAGCAGTACTTC. Translated, this gives CSVGERGRKQYF.